This T cell receptor beta chain was identified in a study of T cells expressing NK-cell markers. The wider study: All TCR beta repertoires analysed originated from sorted CD3+CD56+NKG2C+, CD3+CD56+NKG2C- and CD3+CD56-NKG2C+ T cells. There were seven HCMV-seropositive donors and one seronegative donor among the eight sequenced.

For each CDR3 protein, TCRdb gives one entry from its re-call of the 5' RACE reads, without DNA. There are roughly 390,000 distinct CDR3 sequences in the sample, with about 10% held by the top ten. CDR3 length: 14 amino acids. Germline CDR1 reads DFQATT; CDR2 reads SNEGSKA (reference sequence). Study-wide points: Uncertainty persisted over the HCMV specificity of expanded NKG2C+ T cell clones.

To note about this clonotype: The antigen remains unidentified.

The sequencing input was blood T cells: a sorted CD56 or NKG2C T cell subset, CD4+ or CD8+ T cells, or bulk PBMC T cells (not recorded which). The receptor was isolated from a woman between 50 and 59 years old in good health. The rearrangement uses TRBV20-1 and TRBJ1-1. CDR3 sequence reads: CSARMMSAVTEAFF.